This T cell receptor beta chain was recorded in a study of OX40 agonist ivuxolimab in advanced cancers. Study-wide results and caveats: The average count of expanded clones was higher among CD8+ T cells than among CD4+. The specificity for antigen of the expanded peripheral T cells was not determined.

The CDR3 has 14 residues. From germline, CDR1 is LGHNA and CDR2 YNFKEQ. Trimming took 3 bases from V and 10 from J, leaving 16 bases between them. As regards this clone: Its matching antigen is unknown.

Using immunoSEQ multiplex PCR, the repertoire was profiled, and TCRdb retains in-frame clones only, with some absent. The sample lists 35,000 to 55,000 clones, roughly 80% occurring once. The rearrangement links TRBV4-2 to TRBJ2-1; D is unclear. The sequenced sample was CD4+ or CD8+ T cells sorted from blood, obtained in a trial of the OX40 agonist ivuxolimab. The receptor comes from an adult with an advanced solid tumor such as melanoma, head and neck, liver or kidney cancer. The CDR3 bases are TGTGCCAGCAGCCAGAAAAAACGGGCCCAGGAGCAGTTCTTC. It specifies CASSQKKRAQEQFF.